This paragraph reports one T cell receptor beta chain. What it binds is unknown. Trimming removed 4 bases from V and 3 bases from J; junction bases left unmatched: 4. The CDR3 loop spans 15 amino acids. Germline V CDR1 and CDR2: MNHEY, SVGAGI. These data originate in a study of cytomegalovirus exposure and HLA in healthy donors. General study findings and limits: Earlier findings revealed that most TCR beta V segments proved productive either about 87% or about 30% of the time. Later analysis associated a missense DCLRE1C variant with TCR beta V- and J-gene trimming.

PCR primers comprised 60 Vbeta and 13 Jbeta primers. The table came from immunoSEQ multiplex PCR; TCRdb's copy has only in-frame clones and leaves some out. Of around 160,000 clones listed, approximately 80% are singletons. This clonotype originated in a man over 45 in good health and CMV-seropositive. The rearrangement links TRBV6-5 to TRBJ1-5, with 9 bases fitting TRBD1. The sample comprised PBMCs. The CDR3 coding sequence is TGTGCCAGCAGTTTTGGACAGGGGATCAATCAGCCCCAGCATTTT. Translating it yields CASSFGQGINQPQHF.